This section outlines one T cell receptor beta chain sequence together with its context. The data derive from a study of blood T cell repertoires in COVID-19. The CDR3 totals 14 residues. V was trimmed by 6 bases and J by 0 bases, leaving 11 bases between them. Germline V CDR1 and CDR2: MNHEY, SMNVEV (reference sequence). Clones were sequenced by immunoSEQ multiplex PCR, and TCRdb holds only the in-frame ones, with some missing. The profile shows around 330,000 clones, 70% to 90% of them singletons. Sequenced input: peripheral blood. The chain has TRBV27 and TRBJ2-5; no definite D call. The receptor was isolated from a woman between 45 and 65 years old with active or convalescent COVID-19. The CDR3 sequence: CASRPDTYQETQYF. CDR3 DNA sequence: TGTGCCAGCAGGCCTGACACCTACCAAGAGACCCAGTACTTC.